This TCR beta chain was captured by sequencing in a study of blood T cells in healthy people across ages. This clonotype was detected once. Germline lookup yields CDR1 SQVTM and CDR2 ANQGSEA. This CDR3 comprises 13 residues. V was cut by 4 bases and J by 1 base, with 10 bases left in between. For the second PCR, which ran for 7 to 11 cycles, a sample-barcoded 5' primer and a J-beta primer mix were used. With 12 random nucleotides, a template-switch adaptor tagged each individual cDNA molecule. Each of the samples gave a minimum of 2.5 million paired-end reads that contained CDR3. Each CDR3 protein is one row after TCRdb ran MiXCR on the 5' RACE reads. Among some 1.8 million distinct CDR3 sequences listed, about 39% were seen once.

Sequenced material: blood. The source of this sequence is a human donor in good health. The J gene is TRBJ1-1, the V gene TRBV29-1; D uncertain. CDR3 protein: CSVVGRSNTEAFF. CDR3 sequence (DNA): TGCAGCGTTGTTGGTCGGTCGAACACTGAAGCTTTCTTT.